A selection of T cell receptor beta chains follows, all from one sample in a study of PD-1 blockade in classical Hodgkin lymphoma. TCRdb's table, derived via immunoSEQ multiplex PCR, lists solely in-frame clones and lacks some. The sample lists about 97,000 clones, roughly 90% occurring once. This specimen consisted of peripheral blood mononuclear cells (PBMCs), obtained before the second cycle of nivolumab. The receptors originated from a human donor with classical Hodgkin lymphoma. The CDR3 runs from the conserved cysteine through the conserved F or W. The order of the fields is V gene, J gene, D gene, CDR3 protein. The D gene is left open where the match is weak.

TRBV2	TRBJ2-7	TRBD2	CASGPPLAGVTYEQYF
TRBV11-2	TRBJ1-1	NA	CASSLVSGIPTEAFF
TRBV4-1	TRBJ1-5	NA	CASSQDAGQGYNQPQHF
TRBV29-1	TRBJ1-1	NA	CSARQRLNTEAFF
TRBV27	TRBJ1-5	TRBD1	CASKEGAGGNNQPQHF
TRBV14	TRBJ1-1	NA	CASSPRGDTEAFF
TRBV7-9	TRBJ2-3	TRBD2	CASSSTVLAGGRDTQYF
TRBV7-9	TRBJ1-6	NA	CASSPVDSPLHF
TRBV7-3	TRBJ2-1	TRBD2	CASSLTSSRGGLNEQFF
TRBV27	TRBJ2-7	NA	CASSYGRRQYF
TRBV7-2	TRBJ1-6	NA	CASTLTSQAQTLHF
TRBV9	TRBJ1-1	TRBD1	CASSVVTGGNTEAFF
TRBV5-6	TRBJ1-2	NA	CASSFEFSGANNYGYTF
TRBV27	TRBJ1-5	NA	CASSLRFLSNQPQHF
TRBV30	TRBJ2-3	TRBD2	CAWTRAGVTDTQYF
TRBV29-1	TRBJ1-1	NA	CSVEGTTGFGAFF
TRBV2	TRBJ2-7	NA	CASSERRGREYHEQYF
TRBV6-5	TRBJ1-5	TRBD1	CASSYSQGNQPQHF
TRBV2	TRBJ2-7	NA	CASVMLEGALYEQYF
TRBV7-9	TRBJ2-7	NA	CASSLPLVSYEQYF
TRBV5-4	TRBJ1-2	NA	CASSLEVFGRANGYTF
TRBV5-4	TRBJ2-7	NA	CASSLSAGDKYEQYF
TRBV19	TRBJ2-7	NA	CASSSQSYEQYF
TRBV11-3	TRBJ2-7	TRBD2	CASSSGGNSYEQYF
TRBV5-1	TRBJ1-3	NA	CASSLEPRGGNTIYF
TRBV5-1	TRBJ2-7	TRBD1	CASSSYSTGAWDEQYF
TRBV10-3	TRBJ1-1	NA	CAISEGLNTEAFF
TRBV7-9	TRBJ2-5	NA	CATAVVLQETQYF
TRBV10-2	TRBJ1-3	NA	CASSETGNTIYF
TRBV9	TRBJ1-2	NA	CASSPRGGLANYGYTF
TRBV2	TRBJ1-2	NA	CASSPATRGYTF
TRBV18	TRBJ1-5	NA	CASSPKGGGGTPSNQPQHF
TRBV5-4	TRBJ1-1	TRBD1	CASSFPDRGDAFF
TRBV4-1	TRBJ1-5	TRBD1	CASSQVDRGQFQPQHF
TRBV7-2	TRBJ2-3	NA	CASRLLWWDTQYF
TRBV5-1	TRBJ2-7	NA	CASSPPMRAHSYEQYF
TRBV19	TRBJ1-3	NA	CASTWDYLGNTIYF
TRBV5-1	TRBJ2-4	TRBD1	CASSHRQGMAKNIQYF
TRBV7-2	TRBJ2-3	NA	CASSLVDSRTDTQYF
TRBV25-1	TRBJ2-7	NA	CASSELVGRSSYEQYF
TRBV23-1	TRBJ2-4	NA	CASSQTGTAKNIQYF
TRBV5-1	TRBJ2-2	NA	CASSLVAPNTGELFF